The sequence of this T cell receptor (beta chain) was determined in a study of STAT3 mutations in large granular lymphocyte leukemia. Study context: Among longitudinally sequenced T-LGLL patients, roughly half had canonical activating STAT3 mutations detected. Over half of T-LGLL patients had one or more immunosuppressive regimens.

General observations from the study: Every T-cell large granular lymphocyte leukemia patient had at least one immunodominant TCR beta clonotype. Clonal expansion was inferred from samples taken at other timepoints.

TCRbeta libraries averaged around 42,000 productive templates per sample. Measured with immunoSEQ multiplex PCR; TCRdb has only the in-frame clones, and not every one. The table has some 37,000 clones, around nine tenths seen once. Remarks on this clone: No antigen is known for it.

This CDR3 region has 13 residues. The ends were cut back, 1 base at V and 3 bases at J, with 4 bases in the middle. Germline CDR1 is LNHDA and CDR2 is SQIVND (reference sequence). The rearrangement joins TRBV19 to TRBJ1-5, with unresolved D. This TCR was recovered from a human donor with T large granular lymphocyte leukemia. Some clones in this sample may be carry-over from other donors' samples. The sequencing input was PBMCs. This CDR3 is CASSIGPNQPQHF. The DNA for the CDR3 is TGTGCCAGTAGTATAGGCCCCAATCAGCCCCAGCATTTT.